This T cell receptor beta chain stems from a study of CD8+ T cells in alopecia areata. Notes on the study in general: Patients shared TCRs less clearly than mice did, possibly owing to HLA. Lesional scalp, especially alopecia totalis/universalis, showed higher clonality than normal scalp.

Turning to this clone: As yet, its antigen is unknown.

Following extraction, RNA underwent reverse transcription to cDNA, which served as the sequencing template. Profiling relied on immunoSEQ multiplex PCR, and the TCRdb table lists in-frame clones only, not all of them. The sample lists 200,000 to 250,000 clones, 65% to 70% occurring once. The researchers isolated CD4+ and CD8+ T cells from PBMCs by sorting. The V end lost 6 bases, the J end lost 3 bases, and 9 bases lay between the germline ends. The CDR3 loop spans 11 amino acids. Germline values: CDR1 DFQATT, CDR2 SNEGSKA (reference sequence). This TCR was sampled from a human donor with alopecia areata. Specimen: CD4+ T cells sorted from blood, collected at week 0. V is TRBV20-1 and J is TRBJ2-7; D is unclear. The CDR3 sequence is CSAPFRYEQYF. Written as DNA, the CDR3 is TGCAGTGCCCCCTTCCGCTACGAGCAGTACTTC.